The 12 T cell receptor beta chains reported below all come from one sample, sequenced in a study of T cell repertoires and HLA-DP antigens. Profiling relied on immunoSEQ multiplex PCR, and the TCRdb table lists in-frame clones only, not all of them. The data show roughly 73,000 clones, around 77% seen once. No cognate antigen is known for these TCRs. Material for sequencing was CD4+ T cells from PBMCs. The origin of the receptors is a man in his fifties or sixties in good health and CMV-seronegative.

The V and J genes are TRBV18 and TRBJ1-6, with 8 bases aligning to TRBD1. Germline CDR1 reads KGHSH; CDR2 reads LQKENI. The CDR3 sequence is 15 residues long. V trimming: 6 bases; J trimming: 5 bases; junction bases outside the gene matches: 6. The CDR3 loop reads CASSRGTGDNSPLHF. CDR3 nucleotide sequence: TGTGCCAGCTCCCGGGGGACAGGCGATAATTCACCCCTCCACTTT.

This chain uses TRBV23-1 with TRBJ2-1; 13 nucleotides agree with TRBD2. TRBV23-1 is an ORF, and what it does is uncertain. J lost 4 bases, V lost 2 bases, and 8 bases had no gene match. The CDR3 spans 18 residues. CDR3: CASSQAVGTSGMYNEQFF. The CDR3, as DNA: TGCGCCAGCAGTCAAGCCGTCGGGACTAGCGGGATGTACAATGAGCAGTTCTTC.

The chain recombines TRBV10-1 with TRBJ2-1; tentatively, D is TRBD2 (5 bases). Germline-derived CDR1 and CDR2 are WNHNN and SYGVQD (reference sequence). V lost 4 bases and J lost 5, with 15 bases in between. The CDR3 loop spans 15 amino acids. For the CDR3, the DNA is TGCGCCAGCAGTGCGGACTTGTTCTATAACAATGAGCAGTTCTTC. It specifies CASSADLFYNNEQFF.

The genes are TRBV9 and TRBJ1-5; no clear D gene. Germline V gives CDR1 SGDLS, CDR2 YYNGEE. This CDR3 comprises 15 residues. V was cut by 0 bases and J by 4 bases, with 11 bases left in between. CDR3 region: CASSVGPDPNQPQHF. The CDR3 coding sequence is TGTGCCAGCAGCGTAGGTCCCGACCCTAATCAGCCCCAGCATTTT. The full variable domain, with the rest looked up from reference TRBV9 and TRBJ1-5, is DSGVTQTPKHLITATGQRVTLRCSPRSGDLSVYWYQQSLDQGLQFLIQYYNGEERAKGNILERFSAQQFPDLHSELNLSSLELGDSALYFCASSVGPDPNQPQHFGDGTRLSIL.

The genes are TRBV18 and TRBJ2-2, with 15 bases matching TRBD2. Germline CDR1 and CDR2: KGHSH and LQKENI. The CDR3 runs 18 residues. V lost 1 base to trimming and J lost 4 bases; unmatched junction nucleotides: 4. Written as DNA, the CDR3 is TGTGCCAGCTCACCACACGGACTAGCGGGAGGGGGCACCGGGGAGCTGTTTTTT. Its protein product is CASSPHGLAGGGTGELFF.

CDR3 nucleotide sequence: TGTGCCAGCAGCTTGGCGGCAGCTCCCACCGGGGAGCTGTTTTTT. Translation: CASSLAAAPTGELFF. The V gene is TRBV5-4, the J gene TRBJ2-2; D gene ambiguous. This CDR3 has 15 residues. Trimming cost V 0 bases and J 4 bases, with 10 bases left between them. Germline CDR1 SGHNT, CDR2 YYREEE (reference sequence).

The V gene is TRBV25-1, the J gene TRBJ1-4; possible D gene TRBD1, 5 bases. The CDR3 has 14 residues. Between the trimmed V and J ends, which lost 6 bases and 8 bases, there was a span of 16 bases. The V gene's germline CDR1 is MGHDK and CDR2 SYGVNS. This chain's CDR3 is CASSEKFGGEKLFF. The CDR3 bases are TGTGCCAGCAGCGAGAAGTTCGGGGGGGAAAAACTGTTTTTT.

The chain joins TRBV18 to TRBJ1-6, with 7 bases fitting TRBD1. Germline lookup yields CDR1 KGHSH and CDR2 LQKENI. The CDR3 has 16 residues. Unmatched junction bases numbered 12, after V lost 6 bases and J lost 7 bases. The DNA for the CDR3 is TGTGCCAGCTCCGCGAGGGGGCGGGTTAACAATTCACCCCTCCACTTT. Protein: CASSARGRVNNSPLHF.

The genes are TRBV28 and TRBJ2-2, with 12 bases aligning to TRBD1. Germline lookup yields CDR1 MDHEN and CDR2 SYDVKM. The CDR3 consists of 16 residues. With V trimmed by 7 bases and J by 5 bases, 8 bases remained unmatched. As DNA, the CDR3 is TGTGCCAGCACCCCCCGGGACAGGGGGCATACCGGGGAGCTGTTTTTT. Amino acid sequence: CASTPRDRGHTGELFF.

The chain combines TRBV2 with TRBJ2-1; possibly TRBD1 for D (5 bases). The V end lost 4 bases, the J end lost 3 bases, and 10 bases lay between the germline ends. From germline, CDR1 is SNHLY and CDR2 FYNNEI. CDR3 length: 14 residues. The CDR3 spells CASSARTGYNEQFF. CDR3 nucleotide sequence: TGTGCCAGCAGTGCACGCACAGGCTACAATGAGCAGTTCTTC.

This clone has just a few counts. The rearrangement links TRBV27 to TRBJ2-1; no clear D. CDR1 and CDR2 from the germline V gene are MNHEY and SMNVEV (reference sequence). The ends were cut back, 3 bases at V and 4 bases at J, with 13 bases in the middle. This CDR3 spans 15 amino acids. CDR3 loop: CASSLRLATYNEQFF. DNA of the CDR3: TGTGCCAGCAGTTTGAGGTTAGCTACTTACAATGAGCAGTTCTTC.

The genes are TRBV6-1 and TRBJ2-3; D is unclear. Trimming took 2 bases from V and 0 from J, leaving 6 bases between them. CDR3 length equals 14 residues. Germline V lookup: CDR1 MNHNS, CDR2 SASEGT. In DNA, the CDR3 is TGTGCCAGCAGTGAATTCCAGAGCACAGATACGCAGTATTTT. Protein: CASSEFQSTDTQYF.